The next 29 T cell receptor beta chains were all read from a single sample in a study of shared clonotypes between healthy human individuals. Profiling relied on immunoSEQ multiplex PCR, and the TCRdb table lists in-frame clones only, not all of them. The table records about half a million clones, 79% of them present only once. Sequenced: PBMCs. All receptors come from a woman in her forties in good health. Some clones in this sample may be carry-over from other donors' samples.

This chain links TRBV7-9 with TRBJ2-2; D ambiguous. V was trimmed by 1 base and J by 2 bases, leaving 11 bases between them. In germline, CDR1 is SEHNR, CDR2 FQNEAQ (reference sequence). The CDR3 contains 16 residues. The CDR3 nucleotides read TGTGCCAGCAGCTTAGGCCGGCTAGAAAACACCGGGGAGCTGTTTTTT. Amino acids: CASSLGRLENTGELFF.

This rearrangement joins TRBV2 to TRBJ2-2, with D possibly being TRBD2 (6 bases). V was pared by 7 bases and J by 6 bases, with 15 bases between. This CDR3 has 14 residues. Germline CDR1 and CDR2: SNHLY and FYNNEI. As DNA, the CDR3 is TGTGCCAGCATTCAAGAGGCGGGGTCCGGGGAGCTGTTTTTT. It encodes CASIQEAGSGELFF.

In DNA form, the CDR3 reads TGTGCCAGCAGCGTAAGCCGGGACAGTTTTACCTACGAGCAGTACTTC. Translated, it gives CASSVSRDSFTYEQYF. The J gene is TRBJ2-7, the V gene TRBV9; 7 bases agree with TRBD1. Germline assignment: CDR1 SGDLS and CDR2 YYNGEE. The CDR3 covers 16 residues. Losses at the gene ends were 1 base for V and 2 bases for J; bases not matched to a gene: 9.

The chain couples TRBV7-3 to TRBJ2-1; a possible D gene is TRBD2 (6 bases). The germline V gene has CDR1 SGHTA and CDR2 FQGTGA. This CDR3 has 13 amino acids. V was clipped by 7 bases and J by 8 bases, with 15 bases between them. CDR3 in amino acids: CASTPSRGDEQFF. CDR3 nucleotides: TGTGCCAGCACCCCCTCGCGGGGCGATGAGCAGTTCTTC.

The table lists this clone with a few counts. This chain connects TRBV7-2 to TRBJ2-1; TRBD2 matches at 11 bases. V lost 3 bases and J lost 9; bases outside the gene matches: 7. Germline loops: CDR1 SGHTA, CDR2 FQGNSA. The CDR3 consists of 15 residues. Here the CDR3 reads CASSLETSGITEQFF. CDR3 nucleotide sequence: TGTGCCAGCAGCTTGGAGACTAGCGGGATTACTGAGCAGTTCTTC.

The gene calls are TRBV2 and TRBJ1-1; 10 bases align to TRBD1. The J segment lost 5 bases and the V segment lost 6 bases, leaving 9 bases of the junction unmatched. The CDR3 length is 15 residues. CDR1 and CDR2 from the germline V gene are SNHLY and FYNNEI. The CDR3 coding sequence is TGTGCCAGCAGGTACCCGACAGGGGGCAGGACTGAAGCTTTCTTT. This sequence encodes CASRYPTGGRTEAFF. Full variable domain (missing parts from reference TRBV2 and TRBJ1-1): EPEVTQTPSHQVTQMGQEVILRCVPISNHLYFYWYRQILGQKVEFLVSFYNNEISEKSEIFDDQFSVERPDGSNFTLKIRSTKLEDSAMYFCASRYPTGGRTEAFFGQGTRLTVV.

This clone was observed a few times. This chain joins TRBV7-9 and TRBJ1-1; 8 bases map to TRBD1. Trimming took 5 bases from V and 2 from J; bases not matched to a gene: 10. This CDR3 contains 16 residues. Germline assignment: CDR1 SEHNR and CDR2 FQNEAQ (reference sequence). The CDR3 DNA reads TGTGCCAGCAGCCCCGGGCAGGGGGCGATTAACACTGAAGCTTTCTTT. Its protein is CASSPGQGAINTEAFF.

This clone appeared once. The CDR3 reads CASTPGANYNEQFF. As DNA, the CDR3 is TGCGCCAGCACCCCCGGGGCTAACTACAATGAGCAGTTCTTC. The chain joins TRBV5-1 to TRBJ2-1; possibly TRBD1 or TRBD2 for D (5 bases each). Germline loops: CDR1 SGHRS, CDR2 YFSETQ. This CDR3 is 14 amino acids long. The V end lost 6 bases, the J end lost 3 bases, and 13 bases lay between the germline ends.

The genes are TRBV7-8 and TRBJ1-5, with D hard to call. The CDR3 runs 16 residues. V shed 5 bases and J shed 3 bases, with 17 bases lying between them. Germline values: CDR1 SGHVS, CDR2 FQNEAQ. The CDR3 protein is CASSPKRGSPNQPQHF. The CDR3 nucleotides are TGTGCCAGCAGCCCCAAAAGAGGGAGCCCCAATCAGCCCCAGCATTTT.

This rearrangement joins TRBV10-3 to TRBJ2-1; 7 nucleotides match TRBD2. From germline, CDR1 is ENHRY and CDR2 SYGVKD. This CDR3 has 16 amino acids. The V gene end was trimmed by 3 bases and the J gene end by 1 base; junction bases not matched to a gene: 6. The CDR3 is CAISDIAGVSYNEQFF. DNA for the CDR3: TGTGCCATCAGTGACATAGCGGGCGTTTCCTACAATGAGCAGTTCTTC.

This rearrangement joins TRBV28 to TRBJ1-1, with 7 bases that match TRBD1. CDR3 size: 13 residues. Germline loops: CDR1 MDHEN, CDR2 SYDVKM. Unmatched junction bases numbered 6, after V lost 3 bases and J lost 8 bases. As DNA, the CDR3 is TGTGCCAGCAGTTTGATGAGGGGGCCGGAAGCTTTCTTT. This encodes CASSLMRGPEAFF.

The chain is built from TRBV28 and TRBJ2-7; D is possibly TRBD2 (6 bases). Germline CDR1 MDHEN, CDR2 SYDVKM. The CDR3 loop spans 13 amino acids. V lost 10 bases and J 3 bases, leaving 16 bases between the germline ends. CDR3 in amino acids: CATISGENYEQYF. CDR3 DNA: TGTGCCACCATTAGCGGAGAAAACTACGAGCAGTACTTC.

In this sample, this clone is medium-sized. Other DNA sequences within the sample encode an identical CDR3. The rearrangement uses TRBV4-2 and TRBJ2-7; D may match TRBD1 or TRBD2 (5 bases each). The CDR3 extends over 16 amino acids. V lost 0 bases, J lost 5 bases, and 17 bases lay in between. CDR1 and CDR2 from the germline V gene are LGHNA and YNFKEQ. The CDR3 protein is CASSQDEGQGVDEQYF. The CDR3 DNA sequence: TGTGCCAGCAGCCAAGACGAGGGGCAGGGCGTCGACGAGCAGTACTTC.

Only a few counts were recorded for this clone. The chain recombines TRBV7-8 with TRBJ1-5; D unresolved. V was clipped by 2 bases and J by 6 bases, with 5 bases between them. The CDR3 runs to 12 residues. In germline, CDR1 is SGHVS, CDR2 FQNEAQ. This chain's CDR3 is CASSLQLQPQHF. The CDR3 DNA sequence: TGTGCCAGCAGCTTACAACTTCAGCCCCAGCATTTT.

The chain links TRBV28 to TRBJ1-5; tentative D call: TRBD1 (5 bases). V was shortened by 3 bases and J by 3 bases, with 12 bases between the two germline ends. The length of the CDR3 is 15 residues. Germline CDR1 and CDR2: MDHEN and SYDVKM. This chain's CDR3 is CASSFRDFNNQPQHF. CDR3 DNA sequence: TGTGCCAGCAGTTTCCGGGACTTCAACAATCAGCCCCAGCATTTT.

V is TRBV4-2 and J is TRBJ2-5; 10 bases map to TRBD2. Gene TRBJ2-7 matches the end of the DNA better, so the J call may be wrong. CDR1 and CDR2 from the germline V gene are LGHNA and YNFKEQ. The CDR3 is made up of 16 amino acids. The chain's CDR3 is CASSQEAGGPSYEQYF. The CDR3, as DNA: TGTGCCAGCAGCCAAGAAGCGGGAGGGCCCTCCTACGAGCAGTACTTC.

The chain has TRBV10-1 and TRBJ2-4, with 8 nucleotides matching TRBD1. The CDR3 extends over 14 amino acids. V lost 6 bases, J lost 7 bases, and 8 bases stayed unmatched. Germline V gene data show CDR1 as WNHNN and CDR2 as SYGVQD (reference sequence). DNA for the CDR3: TGCGCCAGCAGCCCAGGGGGCCCGGGCAACATTCAGTACTTC. Protein sequence: CASSPGGPGNIQYF.

The V and J genes are TRBV28 and TRBJ1-1, with 12 bases matching TRBD1. Trimming removed 8 bases from V and 4 bases from J; junction bases left unmatched: 8. The CDR3 totals 15 residues. Germline CDR1 is MDHEN and CDR2 is SYDVKM. CDR3 residues: CASVGQGARSTEAFF. The CDR3 DNA follows: TGTGCCAGCGTGGGACAGGGGGCTAGAAGCACTGAAGCTTTCTTT.

This chain uses TRBV5-1 with TRBJ2-7; 9 bases line up with TRBD2. The CDR3 has 17 residues. V lost 4 bases and J lost 4; bases outside the gene matches: 15. Per the germline V gene, CDR1 is SGHRS and CDR2 is YFSETQ. CDR3 region: CASSPLLSELAGYEQYF. DNA for the CDR3: TGCGCCAGCAGCCCTCTTTTGTCAGAGCTAGCGGGATACGAGCAGTACTTC.

About this clone: Germline is not matched at one junction end, which may reflect a read error. J is TRBJ1-2 and V is TRBV11-2; no firm D call. Germline CDR1 is SGHAT and CDR2 is FQNNGV. The CDR3 has 10 residues. This CDR3 reads CASSSPRTEF. The CDR3 DNA reads TGTGCCAGCAGCTCCCCCCGGACGGAGTTC.

This clone was detected only once. This chain joins TRBV15 and TRBJ2-7; unclear D gene. Per the germline V gene, CDR1 is LNHNV and CDR2 is YYDKDF (reference sequence). V lost 1 base and J 6 bases, leaving 19 bases between the germline ends. CDR3 length: 16 amino acids. Written as DNA, the CDR3 is TGTGCCACCAGCAGAGGTGGAAGGAGAGCTAGTGCCGAGCAGTACTTC. It encodes CATSRGGRRASAEQYF.

The V call is TRBV28, the J call TRBJ2-7; TRBD1 aligns across 8 bases. Unmatched junction bases numbered 8, after V lost 4 bases and J lost 9 bases. The CDR3 totals 13 residues. The V gene's germline CDR1 is MDHEN and CDR2 SYDVKM. This chain's CDR3 is CASSSDRARSQYF. In DNA, the CDR3 is TGTGCCAGCAGTTCGGACAGGGCTAGGTCGCAGTACTTC.

The V call is TRBV27, the J call TRBJ2-1, with D perhaps matching TRBD2 (6 bases). Trimming cost V 5 bases and J 0 bases, with 8 bases left between them. The CDR3 totals 14 residues. Germline V lookup: CDR1 MNHEY, CDR2 SMNVEV (reference sequence). The CDR3 DNA reads as TGTGCCAGCAGTCCGACTAGCTCCTACAATGAGCAGTTCTTC. Encoded protein: CASSPTSSYNEQFF.

V usage is TRBV14 and J usage is TRBJ2-3, with TRBD1 as a possible D gene (6 bases). Per the germline V gene, CDR1 is SGHDN and CDR2 is FVKESK. The germline V and J ends were trimmed by 8 bases and 5 bases, with 11 bases remaining between them. The CDR3 consists of 12 residues. CDR3 DNA sequence: TGTGCCAGCGGACAGACGGGAGATACGCAGTATTTT. It yields the protein CASGQTGDTQYF.

This sequence joins TRBV27 and TRBJ2-1; D perhaps matches TRBD2 (6 bases). Trimming removed 6 bases from V and 9 bases from J, with 12 bases in between. Germline CDR1 is MNHEY and CDR2 is SMNVEV (reference sequence). This CDR3 is 12 amino acids long. The CDR3 DNA reads TGTGCCAGCAGCCCGCCCGGGGGTGAGCAGTTCTTC. Translating it yields CASSPPGGEQFF.

Regarding this clone: This specimen includes other DNA sequences encoding the same CDR3. The genes are TRBV7-2 and TRBJ1-1; D call uncertain. Trimming stripped 0 bases from V and 5 bases from J, with 7 bases between. The CDR3 consists of 13 residues. Germline assignment: CDR1 SGHTA and CDR2 FQGNSA. The CDR3 loop is CASSLASGTEAFF. CDR3 nucleotide sequence: TGTGCCAGCAGCTTAGCTTCTGGTACTGAAGCTTTCTTT.

This clone came up once. The chain couples TRBV9 to TRBJ1-2; possible D gene TRBD1, 5 bases. V was pared by 4 bases and J by 5 bases, with 12 bases between. The CDR3 is 13 residues long. Germline lookup yields CDR1 SGDLS and CDR2 YYNGEE. This CDR3 is CASSSGPEYGYTF. CDR3 DNA sequence: TGTGCCAGCAGCTCGGGACCGGAATATGGCTACACCTTC. The full variable domain, with the rest looked up from reference TRBV9 and TRBJ1-2, is DSGVTQTPKHLITATGQRVTLRCSPRSGDLSVYWYQQSLDQGLQFLIQYYNGEERAKGNILERFSAQQFPDLHSELNLSSLELGDSALYFCASSSGPEYGYTFGSGTRLTVV.

CDR3 sequence (DNA): TGCGCCAGCAGCTGGGCTAGCGGGAGTCAATACGAGCAGTACTTC. The encoded protein is CASSWASGSQYEQYF. The J gene is TRBJ2-7, the V gene TRBV5-1; 10 bases align to TRBD2. Germline-derived CDR1 and CDR2 are SGHRS and YFSETQ. The CDR3 contains 15 residues. V was pared by 3 bases and J by 4 bases, with 7 bases of the junction left unmatched.

J is TRBJ2-7 and V is TRBV30; D is uncertain. Trimming left V 4 bases short and J 1 base short, with 14 bases between. Germline V gene data show CDR1 as GTSNPN and CDR2 as SVGIG (reference sequence). The CDR3 is made up of 14 amino acids. CDR3 sequence: CAWTPRRTSYEQYF. The CDR3 nucleotides read TGTGCCTGGACCCCCCGGAGAACATCCTACGAGCAGTACTTC.